Included here is one T cell receptor (beta chain) sequence, with context. The target antigen is unknown. The data originate from a study of cytomegalovirus exposure and HLA in healthy donors. Overall study findings and caveats: The authors later linked a missense DCLRE1C variant to TCR beta V- and J-gene trimming. The study designated roughly 160 TCR beta chains cytomegalovirus-associated.

PCR amplification relied on 60 Vbeta primers (plus 13 Jbeta primers). Repertoires were generated with immunoSEQ multiplex PCR, while TCRdb's copy carries only in-frame clones and drops some. Of about 96,000 clones listed, around 79% were seen once; the top ten hold around an eighth. The TCR comes from a woman in her sixties or seventies in good health and CMV-seropositive. The sample taken for sequencing was PBMCs.

CDR3 sequence reads: CSVALTASSTDTQYF. In DNA, the CDR3 is TGCAGCGTAGCCCTGACAGCGTCTAGCACAGATACGCAGTATTTT. This sequence joins TRBV29-1 and TRBJ2-3; D is perhaps TRBD1 (5 bases). The CDR3 sequence is 15 residues long. Germline lookup yields CDR1 SQVTM and CDR2 ANQGSEA. Trimming stripped 6 bases from V and 0 bases from J, with 16 bases between.